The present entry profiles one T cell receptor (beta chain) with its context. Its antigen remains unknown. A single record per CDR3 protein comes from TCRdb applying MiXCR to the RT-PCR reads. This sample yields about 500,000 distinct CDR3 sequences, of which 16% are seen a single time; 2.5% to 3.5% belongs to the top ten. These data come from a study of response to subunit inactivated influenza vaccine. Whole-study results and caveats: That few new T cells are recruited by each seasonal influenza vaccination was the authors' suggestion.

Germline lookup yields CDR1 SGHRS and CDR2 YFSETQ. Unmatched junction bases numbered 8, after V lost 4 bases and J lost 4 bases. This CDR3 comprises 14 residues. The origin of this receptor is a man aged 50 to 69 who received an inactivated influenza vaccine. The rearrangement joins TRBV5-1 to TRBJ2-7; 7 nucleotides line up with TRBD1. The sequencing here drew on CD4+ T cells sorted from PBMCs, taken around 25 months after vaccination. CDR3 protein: CASSRATGIYEQYF. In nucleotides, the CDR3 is TGCGCCAGCAGCCGCGCGACAGGGATATACGAGCAGTACTTC.